This T cell receptor (beta chain) was sequenced for a study of T cell repertoires in cytomegalovirus infection. Overall study context: The study used recently identified HLA-C-restricted and well-studied HLA-B-restricted CMV epitopes. Regarding the study as a whole: Cumulative public TCR beta family frequency identified CMV carriers with the relevant HLA. What dominated the ex vivo response were HLA-C-restricted CMV-specific TCR beta clonotypes.

This clonotype was recorded a few times. Its cognate antigen is unknown. TCRdb called the reads again in MiXCR, with one record for every CDR3 protein. Here the sample spans tens of thousands of distinct CDR3 sequences, 20% to 25% being singletons. V lost 5 bases and J 0 bases, leaving 14 bases between the germline ends. CDR3 size: 15 residues. CDR1 SGHTA and CDR2 FQGNSA come from the germline V gene. The genes are TRBV7-2 and TRBJ2-7, with a tentative D call TRBD2 (6 bases). This TCR was recovered from a human donor in good health (CMV status not recorded). Some clones in this sample may be carry-over from other donors' samples. This sample comprised CD8+ T cells from cultured PBMCs, obtained from culture after CMV antigen stimulation. The CDR3 loop is CASSPGRGSSYEQYF. The DNA for the CDR3 is TGTGCCAGCAGCCCTGGGCGGGGTAGCTCCTACGAGCAGTACTTC. Based on the CDR3 plus reference TRBV7-2 and TRBJ2-7, the full variable domain is GAGVSQSPSNKVTEKGKDVELRCDPISGHTALYWYRQSLGQGLEFLIYFQGNSAPDKSGLPSDRFSAERTGGSVSTLTIQRTQQEDSAVYLCASSPGRGSSYEQYFGPGTRLTVT.